These 20 T cell receptor beta chains came from one sample sequenced in a study of cytomegalovirus exposure and HLA in healthy donors. Profiling relied on immunoSEQ multiplex PCR, and the TCRdb table lists in-frame clones only, not all of them. This sample has tens of thousands of clones; around four fifths occur once, and the top ten carry 3%. The source material was PBMCs. The receptors originated from a young man in good health and CMV-seronegative.

V is TRBV11-3 and J is TRBJ1-4; no clear D gene. This CDR3 region has 14 residues. The V end lost 1 base, the J end lost 7 bases, and 10 bases lay between the germline ends. The germline CDR1 and CDR2 sequences are SGHNT and YENEEA. The CDR3 DNA sequence: TGTGCCAGCAGCTTAGGTATCGCGGGTGAAAAACTGTTTTTT. It yields the protein CASSLGIAGEKLFF.

The rearrangement uses TRBV6-6 and TRBJ1-4; 7 bases line up with TRBD1. With 5 bases clipped from V and 1 base from J, the junction kept 4 bases outside the gene matches. Germline V gene sequence: CDR1 MNHNY, CDR2 SVGAGI (reference sequence). This CDR3 contains 15 residues. CDR3 protein: CASSKGALTNEKLFF. In DNA form, the CDR3 reads TGTGCCAGCAGTAAGGGGGCACTAACTAATGAAAAACTGTTTTTT.

J is TRBJ1-4 and V is TRBV7-2, with TRBD1 as a possible D gene (5 bases). The CDR3 loop spans 13 amino acids. Germline assignment: CDR1 SGHTA and CDR2 FQGNSA. V was cut by 1 base and J by 11 bases, with 11 bases left in between. The CDR3 sequence is CASSLVGSGKLFF. For the CDR3, the DNA is TGTGCCAGCAGCTTAGTTGGCTCAGGGAAACTGTTTTTT. The full variable domain, in which reference TRBV7-2 and TRBJ1-4 provide the parts outside the CDR3, is GAGVSQSPSNKVTEKGKDVELRCDPISGHTALYWYRQSLGQGLEFLIYFQGNSAPDKSGLPSDRFSAERTGGSVSTLTIQRTQQEDSAVYLCASSLVGSGKLFFGSGTQLSVL.

The chain uses TRBV14 and TRBJ2-3, with 11 nucleotides matching TRBD2. Germline loops: CDR1 SGHDN, CDR2 FVKESK. The CDR3 has 20 residues. With V trimmed by 0 bases and J by 4 bases, 15 bases remained unmatched. CDR3 sequence reads: CASSQDVPPLAGGLADTQYF. The DNA for the CDR3 is TGTGCCAGCAGCCAAGACGTTCCCCCCCTAGCGGGGGGATTGGCAGATACGCAGTATTTT.

The chain links TRBV5-1 to TRBJ1-2; 10 nucleotides agree with TRBD1. The junction had 6 bases not matched to a gene; V was cut back by 0 bases and J by 7 bases. Germline-derived CDR1 and CDR2 are SGHRS and YFSETQ. The CDR3 is 15 amino acids. CDR3 sequence (DNA): TGCGCCAGCAGCTTGGCGACAGGGGGCGCGGGTGGCTACACCTTC. Protein sequence: CASSLATGGAGGYTF.

The rearrangement uses TRBV25-1 and TRBJ2-1, with 9 nucleotides matching TRBD2. V shed 4 bases, J shed 6 bases, and the junction held 13 bases outside the gene matches. CDR1 MGHDK and CDR2 SYGVNS come from the germline V gene. This CDR3 contains 17 residues. The CDR3: CASSVTKGLAGANEQFF. The CDR3 region has the DNA TGTGCCAGCAGTGTCACGAAGGGGTTAGCGGGGGCCAATGAGCAGTTCTTC.

The genes are TRBV7-2 and TRBJ2-3; 8 bases are shared with TRBD2. The CDR3 is 13 residues long. V was pared by 8 bases and J by 4 bases, with 5 bases of the junction left unmatched. Germline loops: CDR1 SGHTA, CDR2 FQGNSA. CDR3 protein: CASGREDADTQYF. In DNA, the CDR3 is TGTGCCAGCGGGCGGGAGGACGCAGATACGCAGTATTTT.

The V gene is TRBV11-1, the J gene TRBJ1-2; 9 bases map to TRBD1. Per the germline V gene, CDR1 is SGHAT and CDR2 is FQDESV (reference sequence). The CDR3 length is 13 residues. V trimming: 6 bases; J trimming: 7 bases; junction bases outside the gene matches: 6. The CDR3 bases are TGTGCCAGCAGTTCGGACAGGGGACGTGGCTACACCTTC. Protein: CASSSDRGRGYTF.

Details on this clone: Mismatch with germline at one junction end may stem from a read error. The V call is TRBV4-1, the J call TRBJ1-2, with 9 bases aligning to TRBD1. Germline-derived CDR1 and CDR2 are MGHRA and YSYEKL. CDR3 size: 15 residues. The CDR3 DNA follows: TGCGCCAGCAGCCAAGTAATTTTAGGGACAGGGAGACCATTGTTC. This gives the protein CASSQVILGTGRPLF.

V and J are TRBV11-2 and TRBJ1-2; 8 bases are a match to TRBD1. From germline, CDR1 is SGHAT and CDR2 FQNNGV. The junction had 4 bases not matched to a gene; V was cut back by 3 bases and J by 7 bases. The CDR3 length is 13 residues. CDR3 protein: CASSLDRAGGYTF. The CDR3 DNA reads TGTGCCAGCAGCTTGGACAGGGCAGGTGGCTACACCTTC.

V and J are TRBV13 and TRBJ1-1; the match to TRBD1 covers 8 bases. CDR1 and CDR2 (germline): PRHDT, FYEKMQ (reference sequence). This CDR3 comprises 14 residues. V was pared by 6 bases and J by 1 base, with 4 bases of the junction left unmatched. The CDR3 DNA is TGTGCCAGCAGGGCCGGACAGGGGAACACTGAAGCTTTCTTT. Its protein is CASRAGQGNTEAFF.

The chain couples TRBV6-6 to TRBJ2-3; D may be TRBD2 (6 bases). The CDR3 consists of 14 residues. The V gene's germline CDR1 is MNHNY and CDR2 SVGAGI (reference sequence). V was clipped by 4 bases and J by 6 bases, with 14 bases between them. The CDR3 region has the DNA TGTGCCAGCAGTTTTCCAACTAGCTCTGATACGCAGTATTTT. Its translation is CASSFPTSSDTQYF.

The chain links TRBV30 to TRBJ1-6, with D possibly matching TRBD1 (5 bases). Germline values: CDR1 GTSNPN, CDR2 SVGIG (reference sequence). The CDR3 length is 14 residues. V shed 4 bases and J shed 3 bases, with 10 bases lying between them. DNA for the CDR3: TGTGCCTGGAACGGCGGGGGCTATAATTCACCCCTCCACTTT. Residues: CAWNGGGYNSPLHF.

This rearrangement joins TRBV29-1 to TRBJ1-1; TRBD1 might be the D (6 bases). V lost 4 bases to trimming and J lost 3 bases, with 18 bases between them. In germline, CDR1 is SQVTM, CDR2 ANQGSEA. This CDR3 has 15 residues. The DNA of the CDR3 is TGCAGCGTTGTTCTGGTGGGGGCCCGGTACACTGAAGCTTTCTTT. It translates to CSVVLVGARYTEAFF.

The V and J genes are TRBV7-9 and TRBJ2-1, with D possibly TRBD2 on 6 matching bases. The CDR3 contains 14 residues. Trimming stripped 0 bases from V and 5 bases from J, with 8 bases between. CDR1 and CDR2 (germline): SEHNR, FQNEAQ (reference sequence). The CDR3 sequence: CASSLAGGNNEQFF. The DNA of the CDR3 is TGTGCCAGCAGCTTAGCGGGAGGTAACAATGAGCAGTTCTTC.

The J gene is TRBJ2-1, the V gene TRBV13; the D gene is possibly TRBD1 (6 bases). Trimming took off 6 bases at V and 0 bases at J, with 24 bases between the two ends. Germline CDR1 and CDR2: PRHDT and FYEKMQ (reference sequence). The CDR3 has 19 residues. CDR3 coding DNA: TGTGCCAGCAGAGTTTCGGGACACTTTTCACCAAGCTCCTACAATGAGCAGTTCTTC. It codes for CASRVSGHFSPSSYNEQFF.

This clone was observed once. This chain uses TRBV7-2 with TRBJ1-1, with D perhaps matching TRBD1 (6 bases). V was cut by 1 base and J by 6 bases, with 18 bases left in between. Germline CDR1 and CDR2: SGHTA and FQGNSA. The CDR3 extends over 16 amino acids. The CDR3 loop reads CASSLGGYRALSEAFF. In nucleotides, the CDR3 is TGTGCCAGCAGCTTAGGGGGATACAGGGCTCTATCTGAAGCTTTCTTT.

This clone was detected only once. The chain is built from TRBV7-9 and TRBJ1-1; D possibly corresponds to TRBD1 (6 bases). V lost 6 bases to trimming and J lost 0 bases, with 11 bases between them. The germline CDR1 and CDR2 sequences are SEHNR and FQNEAQ (reference sequence). The CDR3 runs 14 residues. The CDR3 nucleotides are TGTGCCAGCAGACCGGACAGACTGAACACTGAAGCTTTCTTT. It is translated as CASRPDRLNTEAFF.

This clone came up a few times. Its ends do not fully match the called genes, so a read error is possible. The chain carries TRBV28 and TRBJ2-2, with 16 bases matching TRBD2. The CDR3 loop spans 16 amino acids. The germline gives CDR1 MDHEN, CDR2 SYDVKM. DNA of the CDR3: TGTGCCAGCTGGGGACTAGCGGGAGGGAACGCCGGGGAGCTGTTTTTT. This encodes CASWGLAGGNAGELFF. The whole variable domain, filled in from reference TRBV28 and TRBJ2-2, reads DVKVTQSSRYLVKRTGEKVFLECVQDMDHENMFWYRQDPGLGLRLIYFSYDVKMKEKGDIPEGYSVSREKKERFSLILESASTNQTSMYLCASWGLAGGNAGELFFGEGSRLTVL.

The V call is TRBV27, the J call TRBJ1-1; 7 nucleotides line up with TRBD1. This CDR3 contains 14 residues. J lost 1 base, V lost 6 bases, and 5 bases had no gene match. The germline V gene has CDR1 MNHEY and CDR2 SMNVEV (reference sequence). Written as DNA, the CDR3 is TGTGCCAGCAGACCCGGGACAGCGAACACTGAAGCTTTCTTT. As protein: CASRPGTANTEAFF.